In its sample, the clone carrying this T cell receptor (beta chain) was seen many times. Its antigen remains unidentified. Via MiXCR, TCRdb re-called the reads, giving one row per CDR3 protein. Here the sample spans 630,000 or so distinct CDR3 sequences, 20% to 25% being singletons. The source of the sample is a study of T cell repertoires in cytomegalovirus infection. Whole-study context: Both a matching HLA type and CMV infection were indicated by public TCR beta signatures. Whole-study results and caveats: Identification of carriers of CMV plus the relevant HLA was performed using cumulative public TCR beta family frequency.

The sequence was collected from a human donor in good health (CMV status not recorded). Some clones in this sample may be carry-over from other donors' samples. Sequenced sample: CD8+ T cells from PBMCs.

CDR3 residues: CASSYSPSGGTYNEQFF. CDR3 coding DNA: TGTGCCAGCAGTTACTCACCTAGCGGTGGAACCTACAATGAGCAGTTCTTC. The genes are TRBV6-2 or TRBV6-3 and TRBJ2-1; TRBD2 matches 7 bases. Germline lookup yields CDR1 MNHEY and CDR2 SVGEGT. After removal of 0 bases from V and 2 bases from J, the junction contained 7 bases not matched to a gene. The CDR3 has 17 residues.